This T cell receptor beta chain was sequenced for a study of cytomegalovirus exposure and HLA in healthy donors. The study, taken as a whole, reports: Listed as cytomegalovirus-associated were 170 or so TCR beta chains. Most likely, a cluster of highly shared sequence variants arose as a sequencing artifact. Clonal expansion was found to be greater in HLA-associated TCR beta chains than in equally common others in a later analysis. Common viral pathogens were later found to be apparently linked to several of the most significant clusters.

The PCR had 60 Vbeta and 13 Jbeta primers. The method was immunoSEQ multiplex PCR; TCRdb's version includes in-frame clones alone and lacks a portion of them. The table records more than 85,000 clones, more than 60% of them present only once. This CDR3 has 15 residues. Germline CDR1 SQVTM, CDR2 ANQGSEA. V was clipped by 7 bases and J by 2 bases; unmatched bases: 9. A note on this clone: Its cognate antigen is unknown.

The sequenced sample was PBMCs. The rearrangement links TRBV29-1 to TRBJ2-3; TRBD1 agrees at 10 bases. This receptor was identified in a woman in her thirties or forties in good health and CMV-seropositive. The CDR3 bases are TGCAGCGCCGGGGGCGGGACAGGGGCCACAGATACGCAGTATTTT. Amino acid sequence: CSAGGGTGATDTQYF.